Included here is one T cell receptor beta chain sequence, with context. The data were obtained in a study of blood T cell repertoires in COVID-19. Authors' methods: It was from reference gene primer amplification that nucleated cell counts were estimated. The protocol was immunoSEQ multiplex PCR, while the TCRdb copy is restricted to in-frame clones and leaves out a portion. The DNA was the basis for D and trimming; V, J and clone size are from that table. The sample shows around 260,000 clones, approximately 90% of them seen only once. This CDR3 has 14 residues. The V gene's germline CDR1 is LNHDA and CDR2 SQIVND (reference sequence). V was pared by 3 bases and J by 4 bases, with 10 bases between.

The chain links TRBV19 to TRBJ1-5; weak D call: TRBD1 (5 bases). The sequenced sample was peripheral blood. This receptor was identified in a woman aged 25 to 39 with COVID-19, enrolled during active disease. The CDR3 loop reads CASSMQGGNQPQHF. Here the CDR3 DNA reads TGTGCCAGTAGTATGCAGGGTGGAAATCAGCCCCAGCATTTT.